This TCR beta chain was found in a study of OX40 agonist ivuxolimab in advanced cancers. Profiling relied on immunoSEQ multiplex PCR, and the TCRdb table lists in-frame clones only, not all of them. The sample consists of roughly 70,000 clones, 85% of them appearing once. Trimming removed 1 base from V and 10 bases from J, with 4 bases in between. The CDR3 contains 11 residues. Per germline, CDR1 MDHEN and CDR2 SYDVKM. V gene TRBV28 combines with J gene TRBJ2-2; D gene uncertain. Sample: CD4+ or CD8+ T cells sorted from blood, taken in a trial of the OX40 agonist ivuxolimab. The source is an adult with an advanced solid tumor such as melanoma, head and neck, liver or kidney cancer. CDR3 loop: CASSLLEELFF. Here the CDR3 DNA reads TGTGCCAGCAGTTTATTAGAGGAGCTGTTTTTT.